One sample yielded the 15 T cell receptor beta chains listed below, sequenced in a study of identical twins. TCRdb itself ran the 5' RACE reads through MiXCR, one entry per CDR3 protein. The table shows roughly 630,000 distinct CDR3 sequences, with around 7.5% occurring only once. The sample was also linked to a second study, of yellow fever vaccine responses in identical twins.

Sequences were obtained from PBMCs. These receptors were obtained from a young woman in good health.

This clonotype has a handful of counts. In DNA form, the CDR3 reads TGCGCCAGCAGCCTCCCATCCGGAGGGAAAGGCTATGGCTACACCTTC. Translating it yields CASSLPSGGKGYGYTF. This rearrangement joins TRBV4-1 to TRBJ1-2; no reliable D call. Germline values: CDR1 MGHRA, CDR2 YSYEKL. Trimming pared 4 bases from V and 4 bases from J, leaving 19 bases between. This CDR3 contains 16 residues.

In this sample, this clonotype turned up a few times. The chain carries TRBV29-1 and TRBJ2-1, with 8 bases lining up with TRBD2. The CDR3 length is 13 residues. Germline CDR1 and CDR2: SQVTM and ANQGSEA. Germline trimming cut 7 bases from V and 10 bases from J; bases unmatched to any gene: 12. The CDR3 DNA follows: TGCAGCGATAGCGGGAACTCCGTCAGAGAGCAGTTCTTC. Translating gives CSDSGNSVREQFF.

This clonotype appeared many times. The CDR3 loop is CASSREGGVHNQPQHF. The CDR3 DNA follows: TGCGCCAGCAGCCGAGAGGGGGGGGTCCACAATCAGCCCCAGCATTTT. The chain uses TRBV4-1 and TRBJ1-5; D possibly corresponds to TRBD1 (6 bases). V was shortened by 4 bases and J by 3 bases, with 16 bases between the two germline ends. The germline CDR1 and CDR2 sequences are MGHRA and YSYEKL. The CDR3 runs 16 residues.

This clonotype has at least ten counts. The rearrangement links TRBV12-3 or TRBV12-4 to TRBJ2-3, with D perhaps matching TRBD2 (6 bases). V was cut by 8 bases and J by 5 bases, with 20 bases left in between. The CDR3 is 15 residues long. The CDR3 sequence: CASCWRGDIGDTQYF. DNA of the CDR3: TGTGCCAGCTGCTGGCGGGGAGACATAGGAGATACGCAGTATTTT.

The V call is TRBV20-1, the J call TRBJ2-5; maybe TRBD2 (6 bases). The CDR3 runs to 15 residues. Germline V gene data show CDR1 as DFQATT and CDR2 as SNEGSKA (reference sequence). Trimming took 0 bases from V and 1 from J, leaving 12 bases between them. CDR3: CSARELAETQETQYF. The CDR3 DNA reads TGCAGTGCTAGAGAGTTAGCGGAGACCCAAGAGACCCAGTACTTC.

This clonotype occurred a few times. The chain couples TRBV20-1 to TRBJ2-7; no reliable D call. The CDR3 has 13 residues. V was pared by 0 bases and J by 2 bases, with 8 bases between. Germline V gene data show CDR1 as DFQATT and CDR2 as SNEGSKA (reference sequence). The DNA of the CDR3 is TGCAGTGCTAGAGATCTAGATACCTACGAGCAGTACGTC. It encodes CSARDLDTYEQYV.

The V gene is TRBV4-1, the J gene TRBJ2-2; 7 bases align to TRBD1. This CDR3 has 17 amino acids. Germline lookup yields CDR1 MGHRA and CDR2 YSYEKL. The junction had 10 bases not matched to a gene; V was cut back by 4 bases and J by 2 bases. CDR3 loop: CASSLRPGTDNTGELFF. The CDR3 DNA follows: TGCGCCAGCAGCCTAAGACCCGGGACAGATAACACCGGGGAGCTGTTTTTT.

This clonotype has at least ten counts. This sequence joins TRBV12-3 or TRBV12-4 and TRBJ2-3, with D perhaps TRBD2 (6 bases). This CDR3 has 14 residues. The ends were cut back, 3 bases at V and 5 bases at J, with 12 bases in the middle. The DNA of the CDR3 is TGTGCCAGCAGTTTCGAGGGAGGTAAAGATACGCAGTATTTT. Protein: CASSFEGGKDTQYF.

Here the CDR3 reads CASRSHGVAAETQYF. As DNA, the CDR3 is TGTGCCAGCAGGTCCCACGGGGTAGCAGCAGAGACCCAGTACTTC. The V and J genes are TRBV12-3 or TRBV12-4 and TRBJ2-5, with D maybe TRBD2 (5 bases). The CDR3 contains 15 residues. Between the trimmed V and J ends, which lost 6 bases and 4 bases, there was a span of 18 bases.

The CDR3 loop is CANRGSGTGELFF. DNA for the CDR3: TGTGCCAACCGAGGGAGTGGCACCGGGGAGCTGTTTTTT. The chain has TRBV27 and TRBJ2-2, with D tentatively TRBD2 (5 bases). CDR1 MNHEY and CDR2 SMNVEV come from the germline V gene (reference sequence). This CDR3 has 13 amino acids. Trimming shortened V by 10 bases and J by 4 bases, and 13 bases separated the two germline ends.

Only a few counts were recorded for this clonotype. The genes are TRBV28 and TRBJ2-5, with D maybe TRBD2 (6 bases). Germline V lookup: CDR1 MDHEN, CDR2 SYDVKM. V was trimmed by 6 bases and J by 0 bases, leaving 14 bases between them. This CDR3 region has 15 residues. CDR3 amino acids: CASSPVRDYQETQYF. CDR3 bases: TGTGCCAGCAGCCCCGTCAGGGACTACCAAGAGACCCAGTACTTC.

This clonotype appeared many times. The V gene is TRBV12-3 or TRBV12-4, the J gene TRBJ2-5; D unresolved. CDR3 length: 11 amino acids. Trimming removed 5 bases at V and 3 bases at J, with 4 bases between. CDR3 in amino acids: CASSPKETQYF. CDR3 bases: TGTGCCAGCAGTCCAAAAGAGACCCAGTACTTC.

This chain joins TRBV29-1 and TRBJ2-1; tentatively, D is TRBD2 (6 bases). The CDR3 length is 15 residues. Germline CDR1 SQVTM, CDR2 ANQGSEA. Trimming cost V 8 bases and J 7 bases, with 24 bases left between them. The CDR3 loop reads CSSWGVDKALNEQFF. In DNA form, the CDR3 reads TGCAGCTCTTGGGGGGTTGACAAGGCGCTTAATGAGCAGTTCTTC.

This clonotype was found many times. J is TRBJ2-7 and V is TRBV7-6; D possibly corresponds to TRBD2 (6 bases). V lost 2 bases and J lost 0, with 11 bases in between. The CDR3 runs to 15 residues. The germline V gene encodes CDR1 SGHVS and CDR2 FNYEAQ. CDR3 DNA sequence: TGTGCCAGCAGCTTACTCCGGGGGAGCTCCTACGAGCAGTACTTC. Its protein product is CASSLLRGSSYEQYF. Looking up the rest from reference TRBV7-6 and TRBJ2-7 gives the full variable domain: GAGVSQSPRYKVTKRGQDVALRCDPISGHVSLYWYRQALGQGPEFLTYFNYEAQQDKSGLPNDRFSAERPEGSISTLTIQRTEQRDSAMYRCASSLLRGSSYEQYFGPGTRLTVT.

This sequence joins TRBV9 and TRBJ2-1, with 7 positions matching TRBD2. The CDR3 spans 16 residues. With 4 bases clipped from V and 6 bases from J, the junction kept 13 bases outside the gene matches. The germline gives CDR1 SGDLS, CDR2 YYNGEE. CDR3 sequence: CASSILAGRASNEQFF. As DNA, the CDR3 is TGTGCCAGCAGCATTTTGGCTGGGAGGGCGTCCAATGAGCAGTTCTTC.